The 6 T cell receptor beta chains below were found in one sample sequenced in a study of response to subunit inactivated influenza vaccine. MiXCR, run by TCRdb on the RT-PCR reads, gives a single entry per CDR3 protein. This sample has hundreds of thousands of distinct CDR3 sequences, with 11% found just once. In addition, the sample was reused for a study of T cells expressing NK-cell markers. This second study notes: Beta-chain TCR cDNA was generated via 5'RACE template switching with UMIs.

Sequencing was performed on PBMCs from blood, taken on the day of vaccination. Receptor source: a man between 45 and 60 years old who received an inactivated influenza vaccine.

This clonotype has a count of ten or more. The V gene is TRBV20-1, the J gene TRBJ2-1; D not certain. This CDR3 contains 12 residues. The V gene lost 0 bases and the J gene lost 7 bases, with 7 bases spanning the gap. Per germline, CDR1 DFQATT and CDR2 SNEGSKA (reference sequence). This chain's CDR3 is CSARDLGNEQFF. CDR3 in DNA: TGCAGTGCTAGAGATCTGGGGAATGAGCAGTTCTTC.

The chain's CDR3 is CASRALVADTQYF. The CDR3, as DNA: TGCGCCAGCAGGGCCCTCGTAGCGGATACGCAGTATTTT. V is TRBV5-1 and J is TRBJ2-3; tentatively, D is TRBD2 (5 bases). V was cut by 5 bases and J by 6 bases, with 13 bases left in between. The CDR3 is 13 residues long. The germline V gene encodes CDR1 SGHRS and CDR2 YFSETQ. Combining the CDR3 with reference TRBV5-1 and TRBJ2-3 gives the whole variable domain KAGVTQTPRYLIKTRGQQVTLSCSPISGHRSVSWYQQTPGQGLQFLFEYFSETQRNKGNFPGRFSGRQFSNSRSEMNVSTLELGDSALYLCASRALVADTQYFGPGTRLTVL.

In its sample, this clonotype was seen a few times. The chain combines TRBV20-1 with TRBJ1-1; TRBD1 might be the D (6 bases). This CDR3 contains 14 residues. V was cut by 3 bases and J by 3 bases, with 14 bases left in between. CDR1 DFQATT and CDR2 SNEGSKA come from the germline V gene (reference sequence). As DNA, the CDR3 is TGCAGTGCTAGGGGACATAATTCGTACACTGAAGCTTTCTTT. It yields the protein CSARGHNSYTEAFF.

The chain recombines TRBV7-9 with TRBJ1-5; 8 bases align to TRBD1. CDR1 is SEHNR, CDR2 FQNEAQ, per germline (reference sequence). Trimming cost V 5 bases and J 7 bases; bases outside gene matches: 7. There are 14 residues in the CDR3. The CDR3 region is CASSPDREGQPQHF. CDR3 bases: TGTGCCAGCAGCCCGGACAGGGAAGGGCAGCCCCAGCATTTT.

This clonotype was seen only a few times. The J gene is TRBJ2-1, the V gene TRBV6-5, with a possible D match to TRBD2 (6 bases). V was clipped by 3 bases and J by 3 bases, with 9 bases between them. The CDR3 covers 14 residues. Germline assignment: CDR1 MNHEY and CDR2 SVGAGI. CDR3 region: CASSYRGNYNEQFF. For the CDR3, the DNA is TGTGCCAGCAGTTATCGCGGGAACTACAATGAGCAGTTCTTC.

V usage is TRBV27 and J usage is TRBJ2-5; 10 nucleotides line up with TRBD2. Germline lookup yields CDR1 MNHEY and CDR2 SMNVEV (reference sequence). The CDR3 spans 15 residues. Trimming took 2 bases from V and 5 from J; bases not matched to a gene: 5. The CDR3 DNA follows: TGTGCCAGCAGTTTACTAGCGGGAGCCTTTGAGACCCAGTACTTC. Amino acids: CASSLLAGAFETQYF.